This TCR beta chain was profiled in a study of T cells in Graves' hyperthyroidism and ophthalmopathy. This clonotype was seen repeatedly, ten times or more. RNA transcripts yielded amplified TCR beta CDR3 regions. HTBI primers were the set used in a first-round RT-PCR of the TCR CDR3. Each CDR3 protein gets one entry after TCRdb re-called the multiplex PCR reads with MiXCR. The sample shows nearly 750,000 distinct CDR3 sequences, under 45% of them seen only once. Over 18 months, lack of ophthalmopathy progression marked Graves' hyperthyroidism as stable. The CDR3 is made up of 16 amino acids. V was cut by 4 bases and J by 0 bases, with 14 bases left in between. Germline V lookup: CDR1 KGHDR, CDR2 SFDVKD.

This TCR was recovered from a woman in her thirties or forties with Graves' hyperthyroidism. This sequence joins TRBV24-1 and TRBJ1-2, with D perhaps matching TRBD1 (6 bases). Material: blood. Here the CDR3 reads CATSDRQSGANYGYTF. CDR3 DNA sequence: TGTGCCACCAGTGACCGCCAGTCAGGGGCTAACTATGGCTACACCTTC.